These 9 T cell receptor beta chains were sequenced from one sample in a study of cytomegalovirus exposure and HLA in healthy donors. Generated by immunoSEQ multiplex PCR, the TCRdb table keeps only in-frame clones and is missing some. The sample lists about 73,000 clones; 94% were seen once. Material for sequencing was PBMCs. These receptors were collected from a woman under 30 in good health and CMV-seronegative.

The chain links TRBV19 to TRBJ1-5; no definite D call. V was trimmed by 7 bases and J by 3 bases, leaving 19 bases between them. The CDR3 is made up of 16 amino acids. The germline CDR1 and CDR2 sequences are LNHDA and SQIVND (reference sequence). CDR3 sequence: CASTRGALGSNQPQHF. The CDR3 nucleotides are TGTGCCAGTACCCGAGGAGCCCTAGGCTCCAATCAGCCCCAGCATTTT.

The chain couples TRBV11-2 to TRBJ1-3; D ambiguous. CDR1 SGHAT and CDR2 FQNNGV come from the germline V gene. V was shortened by 5 bases and J by 0 bases, with 8 bases between the two germline ends. This CDR3 spans 14 amino acids. The chain's CDR3 is CASSEWSSGNTIYF. CDR3 nucleotides: TGTGCCAGCAGCGAGTGGAGCTCTGGAAACACCATATATTTT.

The chain employs TRBV6-4 and TRBJ2-2; D is possibly TRBD2 (6 bases). This CDR3 has 15 amino acids. Germline loops: CDR1 MRHNA, CDR2 SNTAGT. Between the trimmed V and J ends, which lost 5 bases and 0 bases, there was a span of 10 bases. The CDR3 sequence is CASSSGPANTGELFF. In nucleotides, the CDR3 is TGTGCCAGCAGTAGCGGGCCTGCGAACACCGGGGAGCTGTTTTTT.

The chain carries TRBV5-1 and TRBJ2-1, with TRBD2 as a possible D gene (5 bases). Trimming left V 0 bases short and J 0 bases short, with 7 bases between. The CDR3 loop spans 15 amino acids. Germline CDR1 reads SGHRS; CDR2 reads YFSETQ. The CDR3 loop reads CASSLEGSSYNEQFF. The CDR3 nucleotides read TGCGCCAGCAGCTTGGAAGGGAGCTCCTACAATGAGCAGTTCTTC.

The V and J genes are TRBV5-4 and TRBJ2-1, with a possible D match to TRBD1 (6 bases). V gave up 4 bases and J gave up 7 bases, with 12 bases separating them. Germline CDR1 reads SGHNT; CDR2 reads YYREEE (reference sequence). CDR3 length equals 13 residues. The CDR3 spells CASSDRLRNEQFF. The DNA for the CDR3 is TGTGCCAGCAGCGACAGGTTGAGGAATGAGCAGTTCTTC.

The V gene is TRBV7-9, the J gene TRBJ2-1, with D uncertain. V lost 2 bases and J lost 6, with 14 bases in between. This CDR3 contains 15 residues. In germline, CDR1 is SEHNR, CDR2 FQNEAQ (reference sequence). This CDR3 is CASSLNVRLGNEQFF. CDR3 nucleotide sequence: TGTGCCAGCAGCTTAAATGTAAGACTCGGCAATGAGCAGTTCTTC.

The chain joins TRBV15 to TRBJ1-6, with D perhaps matching TRBD1 (6 bases). Germline CDR1 is LNHNV and CDR2 is YYDKDF (reference sequence). The germline V and J ends were trimmed by 0 bases and 6 bases, with 12 bases remaining between them. The CDR3 loop spans 16 amino acids. The CDR3 DNA reads TGTGCCACCAGCAGAGATATGTTGGACAGTAATTCACCCCTCCACTTT. Translation gives CATSRDMLDSNSPLHF.

The rearrangement uses TRBV6-5 and TRBJ1-4; TRBD1 agrees at 7 bases. After removal of 6 bases from V and 8 bases from J, the junction contained 9 bases not matched to a gene. Germline values: CDR1 MNHEY, CDR2 SVGAGI. CDR3 length: 14 residues. The CDR3 region has the DNA TGTGCCAGCAGCCGAGGGGGCGAAGGGGAAAAACTGTTTTTT. Its translation is CASSRGGEGEKLFF.

V usage is TRBV6-1 and J usage is TRBJ1-6; D is possibly TRBD1 (6 bases). V was trimmed by 6 bases and J by 7 bases, leaving 13 bases between them. The CDR3 covers 14 residues. Germline V gene sequence: CDR1 MNHNS, CDR2 SASEGT. The chain's CDR3 is CASRDRDTNSPLHF. In nucleotides, the CDR3 is TGTGCCAGCAGAGACCGGGACACCAATTCACCCCTCCACTTT.